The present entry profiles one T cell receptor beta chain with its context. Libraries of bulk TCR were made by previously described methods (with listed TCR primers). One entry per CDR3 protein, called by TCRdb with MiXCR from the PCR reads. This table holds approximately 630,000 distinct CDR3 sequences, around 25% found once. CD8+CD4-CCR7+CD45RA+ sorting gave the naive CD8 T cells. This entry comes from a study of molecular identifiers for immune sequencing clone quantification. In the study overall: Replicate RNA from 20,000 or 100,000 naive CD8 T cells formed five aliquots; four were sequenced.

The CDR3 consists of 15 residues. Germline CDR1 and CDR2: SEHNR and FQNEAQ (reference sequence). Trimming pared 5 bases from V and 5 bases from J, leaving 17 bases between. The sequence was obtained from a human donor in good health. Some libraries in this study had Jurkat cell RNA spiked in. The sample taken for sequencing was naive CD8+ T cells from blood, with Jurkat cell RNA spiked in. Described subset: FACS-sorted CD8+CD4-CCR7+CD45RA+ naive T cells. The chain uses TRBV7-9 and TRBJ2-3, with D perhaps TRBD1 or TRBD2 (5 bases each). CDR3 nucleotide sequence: TGTGCCAGCAGCCGCCCTGAGGGGTTGAAAGATACGCAGTATTTT. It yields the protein CASSRPEGLKDTQYF. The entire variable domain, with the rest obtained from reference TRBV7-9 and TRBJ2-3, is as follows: DTGVSQNPRHKITKRGQNVTFRCDPISEHNRLYWYRQTLGQGPEFLTYFQNEAQLEKSRLLSDRFSAERPKGSFSTLEIQRTEQGDSAMYLCASSRPEGLKDTQYFGPGTRLTVL.